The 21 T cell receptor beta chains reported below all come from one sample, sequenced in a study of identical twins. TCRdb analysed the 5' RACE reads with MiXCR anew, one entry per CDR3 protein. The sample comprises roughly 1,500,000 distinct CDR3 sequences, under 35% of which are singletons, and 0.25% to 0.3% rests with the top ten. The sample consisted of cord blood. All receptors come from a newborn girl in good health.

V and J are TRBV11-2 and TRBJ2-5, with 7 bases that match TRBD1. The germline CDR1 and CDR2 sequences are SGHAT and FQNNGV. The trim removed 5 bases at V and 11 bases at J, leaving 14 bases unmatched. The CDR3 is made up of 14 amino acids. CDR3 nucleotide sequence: TGTGCCAGCAGCCCAGACAGGGTCTCTTGGGAACAGTACTTC. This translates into CASSPDRVSWEQYF.

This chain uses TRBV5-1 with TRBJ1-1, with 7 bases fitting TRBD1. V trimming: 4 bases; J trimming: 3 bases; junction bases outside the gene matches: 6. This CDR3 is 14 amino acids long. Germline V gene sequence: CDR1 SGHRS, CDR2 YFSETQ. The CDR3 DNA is TGCGCCAGCAGCCGAACAGGGGAGGACACTGAAGCTTTCTTT. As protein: CASSRTGEDTEAFF.

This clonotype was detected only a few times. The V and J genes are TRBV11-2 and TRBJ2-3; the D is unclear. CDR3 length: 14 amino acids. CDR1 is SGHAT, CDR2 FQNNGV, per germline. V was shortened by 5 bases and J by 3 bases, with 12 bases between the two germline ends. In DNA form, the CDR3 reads TGTGCCAGCAGCCTTCTAACCCTTACAGATACGCAGTATTTT. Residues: CASSLLTLTDTQYF.

CDR3 bases: TGTGCCAGCAGCAAAGACCAACTGGGACAAAACACCGGGGAGCTGTTTTTT. Protein sequence: CASSKDQLGQNTGELFF. The rearrangement uses TRBV21-1 and TRBJ2-2; TRBD1 is the table's D call and was not checked against the DNA. TRBV21-1 is a pseudogene locus. The CDR3 totals 17 residues.

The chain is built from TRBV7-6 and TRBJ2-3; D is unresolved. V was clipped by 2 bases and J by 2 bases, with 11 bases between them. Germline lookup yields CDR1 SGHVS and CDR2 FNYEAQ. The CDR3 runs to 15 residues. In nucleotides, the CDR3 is TGTGCCAGCAGCTTACTCGGCTACACCACAGATACGCAGTATTTT. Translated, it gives CASSLLGYTTDTQYF.

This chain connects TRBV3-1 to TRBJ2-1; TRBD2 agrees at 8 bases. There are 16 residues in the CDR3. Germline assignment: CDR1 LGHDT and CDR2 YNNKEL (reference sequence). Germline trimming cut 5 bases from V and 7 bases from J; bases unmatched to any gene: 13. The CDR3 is CASSGSGGHYTNEQFF. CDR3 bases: TGTGCCAGCAGCGGCAGCGGGGGTCATTATACGAATGAGCAGTTCTTC.

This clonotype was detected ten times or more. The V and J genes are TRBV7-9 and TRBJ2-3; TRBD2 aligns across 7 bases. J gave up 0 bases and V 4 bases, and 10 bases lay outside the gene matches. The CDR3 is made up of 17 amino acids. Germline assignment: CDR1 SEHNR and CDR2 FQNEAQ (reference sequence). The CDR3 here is CASSSRFLAASTDTQYF. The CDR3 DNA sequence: TGTGCCAGCAGCTCTCGGTTTCTAGCGGCTAGCACAGATACGCAGTATTTT.

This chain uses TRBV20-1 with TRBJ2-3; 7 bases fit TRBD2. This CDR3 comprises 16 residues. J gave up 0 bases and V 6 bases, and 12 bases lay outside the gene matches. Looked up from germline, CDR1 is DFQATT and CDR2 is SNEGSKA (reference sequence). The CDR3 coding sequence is TGCAGTGCCAACAGCGGGACTCTCACTAGCACAGATACGCAGTATTTT. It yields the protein CSANSGTLTSTDTQYF.

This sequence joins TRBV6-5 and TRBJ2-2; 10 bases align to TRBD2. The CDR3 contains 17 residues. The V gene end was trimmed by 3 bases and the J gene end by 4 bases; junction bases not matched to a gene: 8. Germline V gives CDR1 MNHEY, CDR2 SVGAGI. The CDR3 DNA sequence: TGTGCCAGCAGTTATTTCATATGGACTAGCGGCACCGGGGAGCTGTTTTTT. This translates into CASSYFIWTSGTGELFF.

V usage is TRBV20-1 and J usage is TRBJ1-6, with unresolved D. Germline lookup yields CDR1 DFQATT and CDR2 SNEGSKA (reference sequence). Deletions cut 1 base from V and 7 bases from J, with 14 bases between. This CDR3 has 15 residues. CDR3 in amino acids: CSARGTAGLNSPLHF. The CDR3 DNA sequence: TGCAGTGCTAGAGGGACGGCAGGACTCAATTCACCCCTCCACTTT.

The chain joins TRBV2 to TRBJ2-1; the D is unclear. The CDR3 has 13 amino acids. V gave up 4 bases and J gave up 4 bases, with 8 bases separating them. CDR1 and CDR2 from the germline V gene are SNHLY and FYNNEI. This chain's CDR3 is CASSVVEYNEQFF. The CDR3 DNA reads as TGTGCCAGCAGTGTTGTGGAGTACAATGAGCAGTTCTTC.

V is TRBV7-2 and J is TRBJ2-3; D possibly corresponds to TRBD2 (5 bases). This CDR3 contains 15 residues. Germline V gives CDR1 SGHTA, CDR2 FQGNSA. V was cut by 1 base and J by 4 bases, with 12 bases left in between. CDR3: CASSLGGLRSDTQYF. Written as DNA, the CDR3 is TGTGCCAGCAGCTTAGGCGGACTTCGCTCAGATACGCAGTATTTT. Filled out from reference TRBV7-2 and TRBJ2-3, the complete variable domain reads GAGVSQSPSNKVTEKGKDVELRCDPISGHTALYWYRQSLGQGLEFLIYFQGNSAPDKSGLPSDRFSAERTGGSVSTLTIQRTQQEDSAVYLCASSLGGLRSDTQYFGPGTRLTVL.

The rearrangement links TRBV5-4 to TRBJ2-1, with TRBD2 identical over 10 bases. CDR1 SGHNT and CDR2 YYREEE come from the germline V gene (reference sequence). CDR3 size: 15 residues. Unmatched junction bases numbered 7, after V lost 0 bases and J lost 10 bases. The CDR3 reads CASSLDSGGTYEQFF. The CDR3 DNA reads TGTGCCAGCAGCTTGGATAGCGGGGGGACCTACGAGCAGTTCTTC.

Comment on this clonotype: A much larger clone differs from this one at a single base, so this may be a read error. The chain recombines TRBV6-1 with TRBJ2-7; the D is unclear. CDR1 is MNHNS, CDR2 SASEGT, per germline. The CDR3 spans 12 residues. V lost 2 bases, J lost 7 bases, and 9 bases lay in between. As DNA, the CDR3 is TGTGCCAGCAGTGAATGGAACAATGAGCAGTACTTC. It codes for CASSEWNNEQYF.

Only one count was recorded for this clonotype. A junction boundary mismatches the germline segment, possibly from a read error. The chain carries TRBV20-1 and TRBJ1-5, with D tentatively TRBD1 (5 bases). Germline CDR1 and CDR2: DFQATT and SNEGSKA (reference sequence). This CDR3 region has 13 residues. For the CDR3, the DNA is TGCAGTGCCAGAGGAGACAGCGGGCAGCCCCAGCATTTT. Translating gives CSARGDSGQPQHF.

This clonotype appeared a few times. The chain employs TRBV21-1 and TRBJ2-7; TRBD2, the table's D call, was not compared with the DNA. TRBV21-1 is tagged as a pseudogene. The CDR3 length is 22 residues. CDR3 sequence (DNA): TGTGCCAGCAGCAAAGGGTCCCAAGGGGTCCTAAAACTAGCGGGGAATCCCTACGAGCAGTACTTC. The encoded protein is CASSKGSQGVLKLAGNPYEQYF.

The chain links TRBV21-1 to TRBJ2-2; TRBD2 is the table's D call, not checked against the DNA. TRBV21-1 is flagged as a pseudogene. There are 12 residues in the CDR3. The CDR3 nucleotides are TGTGCCAGCAGCAGCCCTCTCAGGGAGCTGTTTTTT. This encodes CASSSPLRELFF.

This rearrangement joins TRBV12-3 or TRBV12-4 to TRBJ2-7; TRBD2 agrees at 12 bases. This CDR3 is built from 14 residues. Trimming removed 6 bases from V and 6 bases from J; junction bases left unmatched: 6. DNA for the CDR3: TGTGCCAGCAGGCCCGGACTAGCGGGGACCGAGCAGTACTTC. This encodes CASRPGLAGTEQYF.

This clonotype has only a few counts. The CDR3 DNA follows: TGTGCCAGCAGTTACGAGCGGCTCTCCTACGAGCAGTACTTC. This sequence encodes CASSYERLSYEQYF. This sequence joins TRBV6-2 or TRBV6-3 and TRBJ2-7; D might be TRBD2 (5 bases). CDR1 is MNHEY, CDR2 SVGEGT, per germline. CDR3 length: 14 residues. V dropped 2 bases and J dropped 0 bases, with 8 bases sitting between them.

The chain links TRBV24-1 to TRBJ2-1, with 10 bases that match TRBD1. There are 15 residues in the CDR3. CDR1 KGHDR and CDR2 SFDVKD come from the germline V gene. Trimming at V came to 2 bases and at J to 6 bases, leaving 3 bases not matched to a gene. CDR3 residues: CATSDSRTGGNEQFF. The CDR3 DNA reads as TGTGCCACCAGTGATTCCCGGACAGGGGGCAATGAGCAGTTCTTC.

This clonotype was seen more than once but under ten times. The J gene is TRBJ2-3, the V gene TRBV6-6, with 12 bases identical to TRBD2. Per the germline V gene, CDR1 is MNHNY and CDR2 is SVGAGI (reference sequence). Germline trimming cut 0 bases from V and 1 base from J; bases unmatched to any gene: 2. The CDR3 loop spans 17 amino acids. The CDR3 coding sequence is TGTGCCAGCAGTTACTCCCTAGCGGGAGGGGGCACAGATACGCAGTATTTT. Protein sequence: CASSYSLAGGGTDTQYF.